The clone carrying this TCR beta chain turned up a few times. This sample was taken from a study of blood T cell repertoires in COVID-19. Study-level information: The United States, Italy and Spain provided the acute and convalescent COVID-19 samples. Nucleic acid was either cDNA or gDNA, and it came from T cells, B-cell-depleted T cells, or PBMCs.

In the authors' workflow: Estimation of nucleated cell counts was performed using reference gene primer amplification. Profiling relied on immunoSEQ multiplex PCR, and the TCRdb table lists in-frame clones only, not all of them. From that table come the V and J calls and clone size; the DNA was used to work out D and trimming. This sample has over 130,000 clones, with approximately 89% found just once. V was cut by 5 bases and J by 2 bases, with 13 bases left in between. Germline-derived CDR1 and CDR2 are SGHTA and FQGTGA. The CDR3 consists of 14 residues. This receptor was taken from a human donor in a cohort sampled during active COVID-19. The rearrangement joins TRBV7-3 to TRBJ2-7, with D perhaps matching TRBD2 (6 bases). Sequences were obtained from peripheral blood. The CDR3 bases are TGTGCCAGCAGCCAGGTGGGGGGAACCTACGAGCAGTACTTC. It translates to CASSQVGGTYEQYF.